The present T cell receptor beta chain was sequenced within a study of blood T cells in healthy people across ages. The study, taken as a whole, reports: PBMCs that were unsorted prevented a conclusive naive versus antigen-experienced comparison.

The authors ran a second PCR of roughly 6 to 12 cycles using a sample-barcoded 5' primer and a J-beta primer mix. MiXCR was run by TCRdb on the 5' RACE reads, yielding one entry per CDR3 protein. The table includes some 1,000,000 distinct CDR3 sequences, 25% detected once. Worth noting for this clonotype: The antigen remains unidentified. Compared with germline, one end of the junction differs, possibly owing to a read error.

CDR1 is MNHEY, CDR2 SMNVEV, per germline (reference sequence). The CDR3 totals 13 residues. These data are also associated with another study on T cells of mothers and their children.

This TCR derives from a girl aged 2 to 10 in good health. The material sequenced was blood. The chain has TRBV27 and TRBJ1-2; D is uncertain. CDR3 amino acids: CASSISQQYGYTF. The CDR3 DNA follows: TGTGCCAGCAGTATATCCCAGCAGTATGGCTACACCTTC.